The text below deals with one T cell receptor (beta chain). This CDR3 comprises 18 residues. Per the germline V gene, CDR1 is MDHEN and CDR2 is SYDVKM. The germline V and J ends were trimmed by 5 bases and 0 bases, with 20 bases remaining between them. This sample is part of a study of blood T cells in healthy people across ages. For the study at large: For every two T cells, template switching captured about one barcoded beta molecule.

Sample-barcoded 5' priming and a J-beta primer mix drove a second PCR of roughly 7 to 11 cycles. A template-switch adaptor that had 12 random nucleotides put a tag on each cDNA molecule. One entry per CDR3 protein results from TCRdb running MiXCR on the 5' RACE reads. The sample includes almost 300,000 distinct CDR3 sequences, roughly 26% seen only once; the top ten take approximately 29%. Source material: blood. The chain joins TRBV28 to TRBJ1-3, with D perhaps TRBD1 (5 bases). The source of this sequence is a woman between 65 and 79 years old in good health. In nucleotides, the CDR3 is TGTGCCAGCAGTCCTGGGGGTTTCGACCAAAACTCTGGAAACACCATATATTTT. The encoded protein is CASSPGGFDQNSGNTIYF.